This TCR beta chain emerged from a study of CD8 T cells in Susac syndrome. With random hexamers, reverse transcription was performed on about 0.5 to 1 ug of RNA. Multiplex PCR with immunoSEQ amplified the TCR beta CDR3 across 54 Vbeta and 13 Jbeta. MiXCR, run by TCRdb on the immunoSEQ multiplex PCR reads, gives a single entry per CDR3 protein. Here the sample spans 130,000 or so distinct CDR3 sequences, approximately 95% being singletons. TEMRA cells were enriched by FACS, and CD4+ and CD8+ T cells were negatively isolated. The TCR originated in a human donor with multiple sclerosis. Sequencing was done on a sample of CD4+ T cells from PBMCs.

The CDR3 loop reads CASSYSKVGVVGTDTQYF. CDR3 bases: TGTGCCAGCAGTTACTCGAAGGTGGGAGTCGTTGGCACAGATACGCAGTATTTT. The rearrangement links TRBV6-5 to TRBJ2-3; tentative D call: TRBD2 (5 bases). The V gene lost 0 bases and the J gene lost 1 base, with 17 bases spanning the gap. This CDR3 is built from 18 residues. The germline V gene has CDR1 MNHEY and CDR2 SVGAGI.